This TCR beta chain was identified during a study of cytomegalovirus exposure and HLA in healthy donors. PCR employed 60 Vbeta and 13 Jbeta primers. Generated by immunoSEQ multiplex PCR, the TCRdb table keeps only in-frame clones and is missing some. The table lists under 200,000 clones, almost 80% of them singletons. Germline CDR1 reads LNHDA; CDR2 reads SQIVND (reference sequence). The V end was cut by 9 bases, the J end by 7 bases, with 12 bases between. The CDR3 is made up of 12 amino acids. Input material: PBMCs. This TCR came from a man aged 30 to 45 in good health and CMV-seronegative. The chain employs TRBV19 and TRBJ2-2, with a possible D match to TRBD1 (5 bases). CDR3 protein: CASCDRYGELFF. DNA for the CDR3: TGTGCCAGCTGTGACAGATACGGGGAGCTGTTTTTT.